These 13 T cell receptor beta chains originate from one sample sequenced in a study of shared clonotypes between healthy human individuals (dated by TCRdb to 2020 to 2022). The library came from the immunoSEQ multiplex PCR assay. The immuneACCESS repertoire file appears here via TCRdb, limited to in-frame rearrangements. These files lack a portion of the clones; in checked studies, under half of the deficit traces to unresolved V genes, and the cause of the others is not known. This sample is represented by over a million clones; about 80% of them were singletons. The top ten constitute 1.4% to 1.5% of the sample. The sample was memory CD4+ T cells sorted from blood. According to the study, the label for this sample's cell subset or site signals: CD45RA-negative fraction. These receptors were taken from a man between 18 and 35 years old in good health.

The CDR3 DNA reads as TGTGCCAGCAGTGATTTGGACGTAGTTGGCTACACCTTC. This sequence encodes CASSDLDVVGYTF. This chain joins TRBV25-1 and TRBJ1-2; D unresolved. Trimming removed 3 bases at V and 7 bases at J, with 12 bases between. There are 13 residues in the CDR3. Germline V CDR1 and CDR2: MGHDK, SYGVNS.

The V call is TRBV30, the J call TRBJ2-3, with unresolved D. The CDR3 extends over 14 amino acids. Germline assignment: CDR1 GTSNPN and CDR2 SVGIG (reference sequence). Trimming took 0 bases from V and 3 from J, leaving 10 bases between them. CDR3 nucleotide sequence: TGTGCCTGGAGTGTAGTTGGTAAAACAGATACGCAGTATTTT. Amino acids: CAWSVVGKTDTQYF.

The V and J genes are TRBV7-9 and TRBJ2-6; TRBD2 aligns across 8 bases. Germline assignment: CDR1 SEHNR and CDR2 FQNEAQ (reference sequence). The trim removed 7 bases at V and 1 base at J, leaving 3 bases unmatched. The CDR3 is 15 residues long. The CDR3 protein is CASTIAGSGANVLTF. CDR3 DNA sequence: TGTGCCAGCACCATAGCGGGGTCTGGGGCCAACGTCCTGACTTTC.

The chain joins TRBV7-9 to TRBJ2-3; tentative D call: TRBD2 (7 bases). V gave up 5 bases and J gave up 12 bases, with 18 bases separating them. This CDR3 comprises 13 residues. Germline values: CDR1 SEHNR, CDR2 FQNEAQ (reference sequence). The CDR3 DNA is TGTGCCAGCAGCCCCCGGGAGGCAGGGGCACAGTATTTT. This encodes CASSPREAGAQYF.

This chain joins TRBV19 and TRBJ1-2; 8 positions match TRBD1. This CDR3 comprises 15 residues. V trimming: 7 bases; J trimming: 4 bases; junction bases outside the gene matches: 11. Germline assignment: CDR1 LNHDA and CDR2 SQIVND (reference sequence). The CDR3 region is CASIQTGEEVYGYTF. In nucleotides, the CDR3 is TGTGCCAGTATCCAGACAGGGGAAGAAGTCTATGGCTACACCTTC.

The V call is TRBV11-2, the J call TRBJ2-5; D unclear. CDR1 and CDR2 (germline): SGHAT, FQNNGV. The CDR3 spans 13 residues. Trimming stripped 1 base from V and 9 bases from J, with 12 bases between. CDR3 sequence: CASSLGTAGAQYF. CDR3 sequence (DNA): TGTGCCAGCAGCTTAGGGACGGCTGGGGCCCAGTACTTC.

In this sample, this clone turned up many times. Other DNA sequences in the same sample also yield this CDR3. The chain uses TRBV5-1 and TRBJ1-2; unclear D gene. The V and J ends lost 2 bases and 2 bases respectively, with 10 bases between them. The CDR3 is made up of 14 amino acids. The V gene's germline CDR1 is SGHRS and CDR2 YFSETQ. CDR3 nucleotide sequence: TGCGCCAGCAGCTTTTCGGCGGAAAACTATGGCTACACCTTC. This sequence encodes CASSFSAENYGYTF.

This clone was found a few times. V is TRBV5-6 and J is TRBJ1-2, with 8 bases matching TRBD1. CDR1 and CDR2 from the germline V gene are SGHDT and YYEEEE. J gave up 10 bases and V 3 bases, and 8 bases lay outside the gene matches. The CDR3 length is 13 residues. The CDR3 DNA reads as TGTGCCAGCAGCTCAAAGACAGGGGAAGACTACACCTTC. Amino acids: CASSSKTGEDYTF.

In this sample, this clone turned up a few times. This sequence joins TRBV10-3 and TRBJ2-2, with TRBD2 matching over 9 bases. Germline CDR1 and CDR2: ENHRY and SYGVKD. Germline trimming cut 0 bases from V and 5 bases from J; bases unmatched to any gene: 4. The CDR3 consists of 16 residues. The CDR3 is CAISESASGTTGELFF. For the CDR3, the DNA is TGTGCCATCAGTGAGTCCGCTAGCGGGACAACCGGGGAGCTGTTTTTT.

CDR3 in amino acids: CASSPPGRTNYGYTF. The CDR3, as DNA: TGTGCCAGTAGTCCGCCAGGGCGAACTAACTATGGCTACACCTTC. The genes are TRBV19 and TRBJ1-2, with a weak D call TRBD1 (5 bases). This CDR3 has 15 amino acids. Germline CDR1 and CDR2: LNHDA and SQIVND (reference sequence). The germline V and J ends were trimmed by 5 bases and 0 bases, with 13 bases remaining between them.

The chain links TRBV30 to TRBJ2-7; D unresolved. Germline loops: CDR1 GTSNPN, CDR2 SVGIG (reference sequence). Trimming stripped 6 bases from V and 2 bases from J, with 14 bases between. The CDR3 length is 13 residues. Written as DNA, the CDR3 is TGTGCCTGTACCCTGAGGACGACCTACGAGCAGTACTTC. It specifies CACTLRTTYEQYF.

The chain carries TRBV6-1 and TRBJ2-3; weak D call: TRBD1 (6 bases). This CDR3 is 17 amino acids long. V lost 1 base, J lost 2 bases, and 16 bases lay in between. Germline CDR1 and CDR2: MNHNS and SASEGT. The CDR3 region is CASSEGSWGQFTDTQYF. CDR3 DNA: TGTGCCAGCAGTGAAGGTTCTTGGGGGCAGTTCACAGATACGCAGTATTTT.

This chain joins TRBV5-4 and TRBJ2-7; perhaps TRBD1 as D (6 bases). In germline, CDR1 is SGHNT, CDR2 YYREEE (reference sequence). The V and J ends lost 3 bases and 6 bases respectively, with 16 bases between them. CDR3 length equals 14 residues. The CDR3: CASSSTGRLGEQYF. CDR3 DNA sequence: TGTGCCAGCAGCTCCACAGGGCGTCTAGGCGAGCAGTACTTC.